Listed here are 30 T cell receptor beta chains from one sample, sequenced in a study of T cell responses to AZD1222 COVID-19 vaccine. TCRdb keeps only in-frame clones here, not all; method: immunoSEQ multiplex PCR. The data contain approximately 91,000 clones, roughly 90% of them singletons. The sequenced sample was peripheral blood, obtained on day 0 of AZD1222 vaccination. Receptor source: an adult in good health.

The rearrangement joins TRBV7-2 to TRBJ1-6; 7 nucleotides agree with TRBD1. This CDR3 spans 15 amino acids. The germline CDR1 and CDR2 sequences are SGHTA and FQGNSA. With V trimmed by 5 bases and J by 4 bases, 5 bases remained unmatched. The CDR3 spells CASSVYRGYNSPLHF. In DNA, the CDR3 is TGTGCCAGCAGCGTTTACAGGGGTTATAATTCACCCCTCCACTTT.

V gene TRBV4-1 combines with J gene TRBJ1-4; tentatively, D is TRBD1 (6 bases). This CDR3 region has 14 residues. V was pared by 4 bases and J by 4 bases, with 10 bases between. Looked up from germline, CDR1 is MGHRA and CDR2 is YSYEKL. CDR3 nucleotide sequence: TGCGCCAGCAGCCCTCGGGACAATAATGAAAAACTGTTTTTT. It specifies CASSPRDNNEKLFF.

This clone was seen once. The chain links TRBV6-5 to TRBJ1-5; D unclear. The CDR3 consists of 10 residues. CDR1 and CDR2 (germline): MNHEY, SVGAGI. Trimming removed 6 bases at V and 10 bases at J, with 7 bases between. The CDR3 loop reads CASSHHPQHF. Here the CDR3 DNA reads TGTGCCAGCAGCCACCACCCCCAGCATTTT.

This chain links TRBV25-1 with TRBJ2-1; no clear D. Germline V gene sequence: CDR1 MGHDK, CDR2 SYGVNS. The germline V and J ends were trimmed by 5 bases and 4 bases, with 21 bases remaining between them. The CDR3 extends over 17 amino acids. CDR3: CASSHTPGSSTYNEQFF. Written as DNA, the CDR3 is TGTGCCAGCAGTCATACCCCCGGGTCCTCAACTTACAATGAGCAGTTCTTC. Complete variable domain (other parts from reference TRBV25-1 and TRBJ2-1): EADIYQTPRYLVIGTGKKITLECSQTMGHDKMYWYQQDPGMELHLIHYSYGVNSTEKGDLSSESTVSRIRTEHFPLTLESARPSHTSQYLCASSHTPGSSTYNEQFFGPGTRLTVL.

The CDR3 loop is CASSNGGTDTQYF. As DNA, the CDR3 is TGCGCCAGCAGTAACGGGGGCACAGATACGCAGTATTTT. The chain has TRBV5-1 and TRBJ2-3; weak D call: TRBD2 (5 bases). Germline CDR1 reads SGHRS; CDR2 reads YFSETQ. The CDR3 loop spans 13 amino acids. V was pared by 5 bases and J by 1 base, with 8 bases between.

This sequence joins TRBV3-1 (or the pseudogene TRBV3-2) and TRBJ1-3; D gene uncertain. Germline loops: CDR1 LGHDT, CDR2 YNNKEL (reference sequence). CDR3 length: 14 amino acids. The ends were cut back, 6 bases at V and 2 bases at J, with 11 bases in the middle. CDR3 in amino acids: CASSQTSAGNTIYF. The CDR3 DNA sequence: TGTGCCAGCAGTCAAACTTCGGCTGGAAACACCATATATTTT.

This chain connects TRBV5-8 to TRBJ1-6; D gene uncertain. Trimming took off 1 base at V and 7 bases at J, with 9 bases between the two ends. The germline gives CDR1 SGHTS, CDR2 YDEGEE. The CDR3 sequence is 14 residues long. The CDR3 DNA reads TGTGCCAGCAGCTTGACAGTCCTGAATTCACCCCTCCACTTT. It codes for CASSLTVLNSPLHF.

Here the CDR3 DNA reads TGTGCCAGCAGTTTATACTCGGCACCTGCCGAGTTAGCTAACTATGGCTACACCTTC. Translated: CASSLYSAPAELANYGYTF. This chain uses TRBV27 with TRBJ1-2; unclear D gene. Germline-derived CDR1 and CDR2 are MNHEY and SMNVEV (reference sequence). Trimming took off 1 base at V and 0 bases at J, with 21 bases between the two ends. This CDR3 region has 19 residues.

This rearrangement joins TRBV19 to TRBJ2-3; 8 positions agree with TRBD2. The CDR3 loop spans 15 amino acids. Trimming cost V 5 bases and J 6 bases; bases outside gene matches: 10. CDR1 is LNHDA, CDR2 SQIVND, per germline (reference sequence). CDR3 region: CASSGWTSSQDTQYF. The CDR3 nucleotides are TGTGCCAGTAGTGGGTGGACTAGCTCTCAGGATACGCAGTATTTT.

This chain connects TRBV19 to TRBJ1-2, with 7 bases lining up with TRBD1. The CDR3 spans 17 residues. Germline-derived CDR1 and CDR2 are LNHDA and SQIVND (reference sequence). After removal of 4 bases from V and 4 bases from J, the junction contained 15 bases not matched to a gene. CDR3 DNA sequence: TGTGCCAGTAGTAGTCGGGAGGGGGCCAATTGGGGCTATGGCTACACCTTC. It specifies CASSSREGANWGYGYTF.

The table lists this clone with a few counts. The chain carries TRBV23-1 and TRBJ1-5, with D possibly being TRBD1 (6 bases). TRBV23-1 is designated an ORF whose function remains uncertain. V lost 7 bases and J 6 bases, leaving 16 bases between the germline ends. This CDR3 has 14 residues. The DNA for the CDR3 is TGCGCCAGCAAACGGGACAAAATGAGTCAGCCCCAGCATTTT. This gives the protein CASKRDKMSQPQHF.

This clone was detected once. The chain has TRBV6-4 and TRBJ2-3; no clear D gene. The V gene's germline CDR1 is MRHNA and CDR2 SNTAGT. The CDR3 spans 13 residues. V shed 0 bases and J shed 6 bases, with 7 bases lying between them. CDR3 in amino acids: CASSDSLMDTQYF. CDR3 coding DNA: TGTGCCAGCAGTGACTCGTTAATGGATACGCAGTATTTT.

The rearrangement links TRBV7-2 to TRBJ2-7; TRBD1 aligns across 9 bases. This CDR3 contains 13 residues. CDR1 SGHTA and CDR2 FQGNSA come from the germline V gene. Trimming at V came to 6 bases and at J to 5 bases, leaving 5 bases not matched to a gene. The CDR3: CASSRDRADEQYF. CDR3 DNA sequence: TGTGCCAGCAGTCGGGACAGGGCGGACGAGCAGTACTTC. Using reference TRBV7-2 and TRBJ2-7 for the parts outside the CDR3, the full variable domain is GAGVSQSPSNKVTEKGKDVELRCDPISGHTALYWYRQSLGQGLEFLIYFQGNSAPDKSGLPSDRFSAERTGGSVSTLTIQRTQQEDSAVYLCASSRDRADEQYFGPGTRLTVT.

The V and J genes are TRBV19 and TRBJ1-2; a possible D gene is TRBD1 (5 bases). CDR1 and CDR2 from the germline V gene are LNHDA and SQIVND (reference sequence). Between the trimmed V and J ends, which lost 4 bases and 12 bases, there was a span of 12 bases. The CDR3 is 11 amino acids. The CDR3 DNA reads TGTGCCAGTAGTACTGGGACGAAGAACACCTTC. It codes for CASSTGTKNTF.

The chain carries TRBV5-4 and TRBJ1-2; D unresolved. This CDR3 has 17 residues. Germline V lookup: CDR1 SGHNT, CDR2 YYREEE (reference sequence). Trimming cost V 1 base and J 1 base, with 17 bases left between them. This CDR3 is CASSLSPGTRVNYGYTF. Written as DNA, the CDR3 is TGTGCCAGCAGCTTGTCGCCGGGAACACGGGTTAACTATGGCTACACCTTC.

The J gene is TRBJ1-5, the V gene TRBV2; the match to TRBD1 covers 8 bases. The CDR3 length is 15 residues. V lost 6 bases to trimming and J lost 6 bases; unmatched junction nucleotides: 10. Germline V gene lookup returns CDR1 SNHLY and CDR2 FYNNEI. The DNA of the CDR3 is TGTGCCAGCAGACAGGGGGAGGGAGTATTTCAGCCCCAGCATTTT. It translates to CASRQGEGVFQPQHF.

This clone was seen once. CDR3 DNA: TGTGCCAGCAGCTCCCGGACAGACAATGAGCAGTTCTTC. Protein: CASSSRTDNEQFF. J is TRBJ2-1 and V is TRBV5-4, with D maybe TRBD1 (6 bases). V lost 3 bases and J lost 5, with 9 bases in between. The CDR3 loop spans 13 amino acids. Germline values: CDR1 SGHNT, CDR2 YYREEE (reference sequence).

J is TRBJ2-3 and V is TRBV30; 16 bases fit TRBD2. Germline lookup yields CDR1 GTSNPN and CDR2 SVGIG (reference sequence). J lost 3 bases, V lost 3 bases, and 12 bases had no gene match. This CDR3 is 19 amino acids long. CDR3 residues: CAWSTWGLAGGPSTDTQYF. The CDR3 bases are TGTGCCTGGAGCACATGGGGACTAGCGGGGGGGCCATCGACAGATACGCAGTATTTT.

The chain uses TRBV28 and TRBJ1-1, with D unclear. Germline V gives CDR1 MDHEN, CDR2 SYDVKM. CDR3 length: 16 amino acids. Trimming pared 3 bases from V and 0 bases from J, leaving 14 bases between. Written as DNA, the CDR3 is TGTGCCAGCAGTTTGGGAGGGAAAGGAATGAACACTGAAGCTTTCTTT. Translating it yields CASSLGGKGMNTEAFF.

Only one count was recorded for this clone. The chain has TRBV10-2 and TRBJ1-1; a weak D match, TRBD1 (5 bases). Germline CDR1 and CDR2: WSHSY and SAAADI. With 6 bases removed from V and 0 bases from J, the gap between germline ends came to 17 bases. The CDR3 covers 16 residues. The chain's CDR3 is CASSLPPGTMNTEAFF. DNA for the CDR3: TGCGCCAGCAGCCTTCCCCCAGGGACCATGAACACTGAAGCTTTCTTT.

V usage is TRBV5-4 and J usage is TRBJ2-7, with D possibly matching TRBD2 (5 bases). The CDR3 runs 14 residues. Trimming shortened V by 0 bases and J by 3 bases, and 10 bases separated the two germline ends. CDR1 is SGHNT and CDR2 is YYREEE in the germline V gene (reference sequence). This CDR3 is CASSLAGSHYEQYF. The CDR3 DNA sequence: TGTGCCAGCAGCTTGGCGGGGTCCCACTACGAGCAGTACTTC.

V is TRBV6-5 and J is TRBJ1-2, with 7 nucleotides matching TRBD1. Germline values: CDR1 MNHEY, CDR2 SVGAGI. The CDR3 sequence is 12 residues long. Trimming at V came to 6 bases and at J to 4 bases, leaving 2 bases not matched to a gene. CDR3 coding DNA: TGTGCCAGCAGACAGGGGATCTATGGCTACACCTTC. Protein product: CASRQGIYGYTF.

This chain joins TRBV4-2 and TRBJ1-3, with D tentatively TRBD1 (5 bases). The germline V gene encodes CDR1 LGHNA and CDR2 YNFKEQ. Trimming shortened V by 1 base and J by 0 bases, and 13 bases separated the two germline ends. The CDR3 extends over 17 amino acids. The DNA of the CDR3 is TGTGCCAGCAGCCAAGTCGGGGGTATGGGCTCTGGAAACACCATATATTTT. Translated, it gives CASSQVGGMGSGNTIYF.

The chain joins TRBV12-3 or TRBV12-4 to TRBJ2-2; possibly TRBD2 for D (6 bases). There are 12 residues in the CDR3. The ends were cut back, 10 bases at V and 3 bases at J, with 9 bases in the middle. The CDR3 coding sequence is TGTGCCACCTGGGGGGACACCGGGGAGCTGTTTTTT. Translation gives CATWGDTGELFF.

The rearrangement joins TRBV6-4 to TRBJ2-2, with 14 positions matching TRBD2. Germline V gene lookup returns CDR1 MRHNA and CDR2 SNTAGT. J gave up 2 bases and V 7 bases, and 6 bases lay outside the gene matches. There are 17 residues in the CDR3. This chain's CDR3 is CASTPTSGGANTGELFF. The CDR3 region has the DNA TGTGCCAGCACCCCGACTAGCGGGGGGGCCAACACCGGGGAGCTGTTTTTT.

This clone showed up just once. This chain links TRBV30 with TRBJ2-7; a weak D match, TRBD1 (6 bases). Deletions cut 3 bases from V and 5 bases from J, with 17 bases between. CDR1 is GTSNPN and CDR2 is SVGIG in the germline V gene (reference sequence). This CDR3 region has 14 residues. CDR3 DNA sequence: TGTGCCTGGAGGGTAGACAGGTATTCCCACGAGCAGTACTTC. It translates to CAWRVDRYSHEQYF.

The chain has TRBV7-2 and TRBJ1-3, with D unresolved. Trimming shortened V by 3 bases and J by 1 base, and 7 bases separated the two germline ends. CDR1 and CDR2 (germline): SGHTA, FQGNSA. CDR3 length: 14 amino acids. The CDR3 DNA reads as TGTGCCAGCAGCTTTAGGGCGTCTGGAAACACCATATATTTT. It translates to CASSFRASGNTIYF.

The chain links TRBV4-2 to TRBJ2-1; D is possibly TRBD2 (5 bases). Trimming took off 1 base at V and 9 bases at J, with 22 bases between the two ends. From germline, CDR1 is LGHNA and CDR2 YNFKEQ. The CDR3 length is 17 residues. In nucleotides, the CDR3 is TGTGCCAGCAGCCAAGCGGTAGGAGGTTCTTATACGGGTGAGCAGTTCTTC. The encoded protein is CASSQAVGGSYTGEQFF.

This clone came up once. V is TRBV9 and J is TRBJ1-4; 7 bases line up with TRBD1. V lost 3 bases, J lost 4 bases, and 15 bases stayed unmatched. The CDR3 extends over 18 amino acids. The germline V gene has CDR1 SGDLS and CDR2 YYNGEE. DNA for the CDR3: TGTGCCAGCAGCGGTAGAGGTGGACAGGCTGGCCTTAATGAAAAACTGTTTTTT. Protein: CASSGRGGQAGLNEKLFF. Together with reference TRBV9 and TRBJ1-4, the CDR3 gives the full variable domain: DSGVTQTPKHLITATGQRVTLRCSPRSGDLSVYWYQQSLDQGLQFLIQYYNGEERAKGNILERFSAQQFPDLHSELNLSSLELGDSALYFCASSGRGGQAGLNEKLFFGSGTQLSVL.

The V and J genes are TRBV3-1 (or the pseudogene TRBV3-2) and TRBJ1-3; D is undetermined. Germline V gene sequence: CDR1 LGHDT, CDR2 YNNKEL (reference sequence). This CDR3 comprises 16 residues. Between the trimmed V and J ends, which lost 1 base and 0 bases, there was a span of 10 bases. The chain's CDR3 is CASSQVEAVSGNTIYF. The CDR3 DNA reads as TGTGCCAGCAGCCAAGTAGAGGCTGTCTCTGGAAACACCATATATTTT.